The 18 T cell receptor beta chains presented below share a single source sample, sequenced in a study of blood T cell repertoires in COVID-19. The protocol was immunoSEQ multiplex PCR, while the TCRdb copy is restricted to in-frame clones and leaves out a portion. The data hold a few hundred thousand clones, with roughly nine tenths observed a single time. The sequenced material came from peripheral blood. Every receptor here comes from a woman aged 40 to 55 who had recovered from COVID-19.

The V and J genes are TRBV24-1 and TRBJ2-1, with 12 bases matching TRBD2. Unmatched junction bases numbered 13, after V lost 4 bases and J lost 7 bases. The CDR3 sequence is 18 residues long. The germline CDR1 and CDR2 sequences are KGHDR and SFDVKD. The CDR3 region is CATSDRGTSGSSRNEQFF. DNA of the CDR3: TGTGCCACCAGTGACCGTGGGACTAGCGGGTCATCTAGGAATGAGCAGTTCTTC.

The chain has TRBV24-1 and TRBJ2-2, with 13 bases lining up with TRBD2. V lost 2 bases to trimming and J lost 5 bases; unmatched junction nucleotides: 4. The CDR3 is 17 amino acids. Germline V gene data show CDR1 as KGHDR and CDR2 as SFDVKD. This CDR3 reads CATSDWTSGGGTGELFF. Here the CDR3 DNA reads TGTGCCACCAGTGATTGGACTAGCGGGGGAGGGACCGGGGAGCTGTTTTTT.

The V and J genes are TRBV10-1 and TRBJ2-2; the match to TRBD2 covers 9 bases. Germline assignment: CDR1 WNHNN and CDR2 SYGVQD (reference sequence). With 0 bases clipped from V and 2 bases from J, the junction kept 4 bases outside the gene matches. This CDR3 has 17 residues. DNA of the CDR3: TGCGCCAGCAGTGAGTCTAGCGGGAGACAAAACACCGGGGAGCTGTTTTTT. Its protein product is CASSESSGRQNTGELFF.

CDR3 bases: TGTGCCAGCAGCCGGCGGGCGGGGGGTCAAAATGAGCAGTTCTTC. Its protein product is CASSRRAGGQNEQFF. The rearrangement uses TRBV11-2 and TRBJ2-1; 8 bases match TRBD2. With V trimmed by 5 bases and J by 7 bases, 10 bases remained unmatched. Germline CDR1 and CDR2: SGHAT and FQNNGV. This CDR3 comprises 15 residues.

This rearrangement joins TRBV7-2 to TRBJ1-6; TRBD1 matches at 9 bases. Germline V lookup: CDR1 SGHTA, CDR2 FQGNSA. The junction had 13 bases not matched to a gene; V was cut back by 7 bases and J by 9 bases. CDR3 length equals 16 residues. CDR3 coding DNA: TGTGCCAGCACCCCCAGTTCCGGGACAGGGCCTTCACCCCTCCACTTT. Protein: CASTPSSGTGPSPLHF.

The chain is built from TRBV4-1 and TRBJ1-2, with D perhaps TRBD1 (5 bases). The germline CDR1 and CDR2 sequences are MGHRA and YSYEKL. V dropped 1 base and J dropped 8 bases, with 23 bases sitting between them. The CDR3 is 17 residues long. DNA for the CDR3: TGCGCCAGCAGCCAAGTTCTTATTAGTACAGGAGCATCAGGCTACACCTTC. This gives the protein CASSQVLISTGASGYTF.

This clone occurred a few times. The CDR3 sequence: CASGQQKSTQYF. In nucleotides, the CDR3 is TGTGCCAGCGGACAACAAAAGTCTACGCAGTATTTT. V usage is TRBV12-3 or TRBV12-4 and J usage is TRBJ2-3; a weak D match, TRBD1 (5 bases). V was trimmed by 8 bases and J by 8 bases, leaving 14 bases between them. This CDR3 comprises 12 residues.

The chain uses TRBV5-4 and TRBJ1-2; TRBD1 matches 10 bases. This CDR3 comprises 14 residues. Looked up from germline, CDR1 is SGHNT and CDR2 is YYREEE (reference sequence). Trimming took 0 bases from V and 8 from J; bases not matched to a gene: 4. The CDR3 loop is CASSLAWTGGGYTF. The CDR3 nucleotides are TGTGCCAGCAGCTTGGCCTGGACAGGGGGAGGCTACACCTTC.

The table lists this clone with a count of one. Other nucleotide sequences in the sample specify the same CDR3. This chain uses TRBV9 with TRBJ2-7, with 8 nucleotides matching TRBD1. The CDR3 contains 14 residues. V lost 0 bases to trimming and J lost 2 bases; unmatched junction nucleotides: 1. Germline CDR1 is SGDLS and CDR2 is YYNGEE. The CDR3 is CASSVGTGPYEQYF. As DNA, the CDR3 is TGTGCCAGCAGCGTAGGGACAGGGCCCTACGAGCAGTACTTC.

The genes are TRBV15 and TRBJ1-3; the match to TRBD1 covers 7 bases. The CDR3 is made up of 15 amino acids. Germline CDR1 and CDR2: LNHNV and YYDKDF (reference sequence). V shed 2 bases and J 6 bases; nucleotides not matched to a gene: 7. In DNA, the CDR3 is TGTGCCACCAGCAGACTAGGACAGGACTTAAACACCATATATTTT. Amino acids: CATSRLGQDLNTIYF.

This chain uses TRBV19 with TRBJ2-7; D gene uncertain. The CDR3 length is 13 residues. Germline loops: CDR1 LNHDA, CDR2 SQIVND (reference sequence). The ends were cut back, 5 bases at V and 6 bases at J, with 14 bases in the middle. The DNA of the CDR3 is TGTGCCAGTAGTTCTCACCTCGCTAGCGAGCAGTACTTC. It codes for CASSSHLASEQYF.

The chain has TRBV2 and TRBJ2-1, with D maybe TRBD2 (5 bases). This CDR3 has 16 residues. Deletions cut 6 bases from V and 0 bases from J, with 15 bases between. Germline CDR1 SNHLY, CDR2 FYNNEI. The CDR3 loop reads CASRFEAADSYNEQFF. The CDR3 bases are TGTGCCAGCAGGTTTGAAGCGGCCGACTCCTACAATGAGCAGTTCTTC.

The chain's CDR3 is CASSPRGSSSTDTQYF. CDR3 bases: TGTGCCAGCAGCCCACGGGGGAGCTCTAGCACAGATACGCAGTATTTT. The chain joins TRBV7-9 to TRBJ2-3, with TRBD2 as a possible D gene (6 bases). The CDR3 runs 16 residues. Per the germline V gene, CDR1 is SEHNR and CDR2 is FQNEAQ (reference sequence). Trimming removed 5 bases from V and 0 bases from J, with 15 bases in between. The full variable domain, with the rest looked up from reference TRBV7-9 and TRBJ2-3, is DTGVSQNPRHKITKRGQNVTFRCDPISEHNRLYWYRQTLGQGPEFLTYFQNEAQLEKSRLLSDRFSAERPKGSFSTLEIQRTEQGDSAMYLCASSPRGSSSTDTQYFGPGTRLTVL.

V usage is TRBV5-4 and J usage is TRBJ1-6, with a possible D match to TRBD1 (5 bases). The CDR3 contains 15 residues. Germline-derived CDR1 and CDR2 are SGHNT and YYREEE (reference sequence). Trimming cost V 1 base and J 13 bases, with 18 bases left between them. CDR3 sequence: CASSLTGGGKGPLHF. Written as DNA, the CDR3 is TGTGCCAGCAGCTTGACGGGGGGGGGAAAGGGCCCCCTCCACTTT.

The chain recombines TRBV10-1 with TRBJ2-3; tentative D call: TRBD2 (6 bases). The CDR3 totals 15 residues. CDR1 and CDR2 (germline): WNHNN, SYGVQD (reference sequence). Trimming removed 6 bases at V and 4 bases at J, with 17 bases between. CDR3 sequence: CASSTTGVGPDTQYF. In nucleotides, the CDR3 is TGCGCCAGCAGCACCACGGGGGTTGGTCCAGATACGCAGTATTTT.

This rearrangement joins TRBV21-1 to TRBJ1-1; the DNA was not used to check the table's D call, TRBD1. TRBV21-1 is shown as a pseudogene. This CDR3 is built from 19 residues. The CDR3 here is CASSNLWAGDRAGNTEAFF. CDR3 coding DNA: TGTGCCAGCAGCAATTTGTGGGCAGGAGACAGGGCTGGGAACACTGAAGCTTTCTTT.

The chain uses TRBV7-9 and TRBJ2-7; weak D call: TRBD1 (6 bases). The germline gives CDR1 SEHNR, CDR2 FQNEAQ (reference sequence). This CDR3 region has 17 residues. Trimming left V 2 bases short and J 1 base short, with 18 bases between. The CDR3 loop is CASSLPTYRVGSYEQYF. The CDR3, as DNA: TGTGCCAGCAGCTTACCAACGTACAGGGTTGGATCCTACGAGCAGTACTTC.

This clone was picked up one time. The V call is TRBV19, the J call TRBJ1-1; D is unclear. Deletions cut 3 bases from V and 1 base from J, with 6 bases between. This CDR3 is built from 13 residues. Germline values: CDR1 LNHDA, CDR2 SQIVND (reference sequence). The CDR3 bases are TGTGCCAGTAGTATCTATAGGAACACTGAAGCTTTCTTT. This translates into CASSIYRNTEAFF.